One sample yielded the 18 T cell receptor beta chains listed below, sequenced in a study of T-cell reconstitution after alpha-beta-depleted transplantation in children (dated by TCRdb to about 2016). Receptors were amplified or captured by PCR. Data came from an Illumina HiSeq 2500. TCR libraries were prepared with molecular barcoding, using unique molecular identifiers to normalize TCRbeta repertoire quantification. Through fastp at Q25 and MiXCR, TCRdb rebuilt clones from the public reads, retaining in-frame beta chains. CDR3 protein sequences are deduplicated, and each keeps its most common genes and DNA. This sample has roughly 500,000 distinct CDR3 sequences in its table, and roughly 18% of those were observed once. Jointly, the top ten make up 3.3% of the sample. Sequenced material: PBMCs from the stem cell graft donor, taken from the stem cell graft. These receptors were obtained from a human donor who donated a stem cell graft to a child with acute lymphoblastic leukemia.

The chain uses TRBV11-2 and TRBJ2-2; no definite D call. V was cut by 0 bases and J by 1 base, with 3 bases left in between. Germline V lookup: CDR1 SGHAT, CDR2 FQNNGV. This CDR3 has 14 amino acids. CDR3 nucleotide sequence: TGTGCCAGCAGCTTAGACGTGAACACCGGGGAGCTGTTTTTT. Encoded protein: CASSLDVNTGELFF.

This clonotype was recorded a few times. The gene calls are TRBV6-1 and TRBJ2-7; a weak D match, TRBD1 (5 bases). Germline lookup yields CDR1 MNHNS and CDR2 SASEGT. This CDR3 contains 14 residues. The V end lost 6 bases, the J end lost 3 bases, and 15 bases lay between the germline ends. The CDR3: CASSPPQGIYEQYF. In DNA form, the CDR3 reads TGTGCCAGCAGCCCCCCCCAGGGAATCTACGAGCAGTACTTC.

CDR3 nucleotide sequence: TGTGCCAGCACCGAACAGGGGGCTAATGAAAAACTGTTTTTT. Translation: CASTEQGANEKLFF. The chain joins TRBV2 to TRBJ1-4, with 8 bases matching TRBD1. V was clipped by 7 bases and J by 3 bases; unmatched bases: 4. The CDR3 is made up of 14 amino acids. Germline loops: CDR1 SNHLY, CDR2 FYNNEI.

The chain recombines TRBV7-9 with TRBJ1-2, with 7 nucleotides matching TRBD1. Germline V gene lookup returns CDR1 SEHNR and CDR2 FQNEAQ (reference sequence). Germline trimming cut 5 bases from V and 5 bases from J; bases unmatched to any gene: 5. This CDR3 is built from 13 residues. The CDR3 DNA sequence: TGTGCCAGCAGCGTGACAGGGCATTATGGCTACACCTTC. Protein sequence: CASSVTGHYGYTF.

J is TRBJ1-5 and V is TRBV2; tentative D call: TRBD1 (6 bases). Trimming removed 6 bases at V and 3 bases at J, with 18 bases between. The CDR3 length is 16 residues. CDR1 and CDR2 from the germline V gene are SNHLY and FYNNEI. Written as DNA, the CDR3 is TGTGCCAGCAGAACCCGGGACAACGCAGTCAATCAGCCCCAGCATTTT. It specifies CASRTRDNAVNQPQHF.

The CDR3 reads CASSYRSEAFF. The CDR3 DNA reads TGTGCCAGCAGTTACAGGTCCGAAGCTTTCTTT. The chain couples TRBV27 to TRBJ1-1, with D possibly matching TRBD1 (5 bases). Germline V gene lookup returns CDR1 MNHEY and CDR2 SMNVEV (reference sequence). The CDR3 is 11 residues long. V was shortened by 4 bases and J by 8 bases, with 8 bases between the two germline ends.

The chain employs TRBV20-1 and TRBJ1-2, with 7 bases matching TRBD1. This CDR3 has 12 residues. In germline, CDR1 is DFQATT, CDR2 SNEGSKA (reference sequence). The chain's CDR3 is CTGTDLNYGYTF. The CDR3 DNA sequence: TGCACTGGGACAGACCTTAACTATGGCTACACCTTC.

The sample holds a few counts of this clonotype. The V call is TRBV9, the J call TRBJ2-1; TRBD2 matches 11 bases. Germline loops: CDR1 SGDLS, CDR2 YYNGEE. The CDR3 runs 15 residues. V shed 2 bases, J shed 12 bases, and the junction held 10 bases outside the gene matches. CDR3 loop: CASSVSGLAGGGQFF. CDR3 nucleotides: TGTGCCAGCAGCGTCTCAGGACTAGCGGGTGGAGGGCAGTTCTTC.

This clonotype turned up a few times. The chain employs TRBV5-1 and TRBJ1-2; D uncertain. This CDR3 has 14 residues. The V gene lost 0 bases and the J gene lost 3 bases, with 9 bases spanning the gap. Per the germline V gene, CDR1 is SGHRS and CDR2 is YFSETQ. The CDR3 DNA reads as TGCGCCAGCAGCTTGGGGCAGGAGTACTATGGCTACACCTTC. Residues: CASSLGQEYYGYTF.

This clonotype was seen only a few times. This chain connects TRBV29-1 to TRBJ1-1; 10 positions agree with TRBD1. V shed 3 bases and J 8 bases; nucleotides not matched to a gene: 9. Germline V lookup: CDR1 SQVTM, CDR2 ANQGSEA. This CDR3 has 14 amino acids. In nucleotides, the CDR3 is TGCAGCGTTGATGAAGGGGACAGGGGACTAGAAGCTTTCTTT. This codes for CSVDEGDRGLEAFF. Based on the CDR3 plus reference TRBV29-1 and TRBJ1-1, the full variable domain is SAVISQKPSRDICQRGTSLTIQCQVDSQVTMMFWYRQQPGQSLTLIATANQGSEATYESGFVIDKFPISRPNLTFSTLTVSNMSPEDSSIYLCSVDEGDRGLEAFFGQGTRLTVV.

This clonotype showed up just a few times. CDR3 coding DNA: TGTGCCAGCAGTTTATTGGGCGACAGATCTCAGCCCCAGCATTTT. Its translation is CASSLLGDRSQPQHF. The V call is TRBV27, the J call TRBJ1-5; a weak D match, TRBD1 (5 bases). CDR3 length: 15 residues. CDR1 MNHEY and CDR2 SMNVEV come from the germline V gene (reference sequence). Trimming removed 1 base at V and 6 bases at J, with 13 bases between.

J is TRBJ2-5 and V is TRBV4-2; possibly TRBD2 for D (6 bases). Per the germline V gene, CDR1 is LGHNA and CDR2 is YNFKEQ. V was shortened by 0 bases and J by 9 bases, with 17 bases between the two germline ends. This CDR3 contains 15 residues. The CDR3 protein is CASSQDFGGTPAQYF. The CDR3 DNA sequence: TGTGCCAGCAGCCAAGACTTTGGAGGGACCCCAGCCCAGTACTTC.

The J gene is TRBJ2-2, the V gene TRBV19; the match to TRBD2 covers 7 bases. The CDR3 is made up of 14 amino acids. The V gene end was trimmed by 6 bases and the J gene end by 4 bases; junction bases not matched to a gene: 5. Germline V gives CDR1 LNHDA, CDR2 SQIVND (reference sequence). The DNA for the CDR3 is TGTGCCAGTAGGGGAGGGGCCGGCACCGGGGAGCTGTTTTTT. It is translated as CASRGGAGTGELFF.

This clonotype was seen a few times. The rearrangement uses TRBV7-9 and TRBJ2-5; no reliable D call. The CDR3 covers 14 residues. Germline values: CDR1 SEHNR, CDR2 FQNEAQ (reference sequence). Trimming removed 5 bases from V and 5 bases from J, with 15 bases in between. The DNA for the CDR3 is TGTGCCAGCAGCCCCCGCTCGAATGGGGAGACCCAGTACTTC. Translated, it gives CASSPRSNGETQYF.

The V call is TRBV9, the J call TRBJ2-5; 8 positions agree with TRBD2. Germline V gene lookup returns CDR1 SGDLS and CDR2 YYNGEE. This CDR3 comprises 15 residues. Unmatched junction bases numbered 5, after V lost 3 bases and J lost 1 base. In DNA form, the CDR3 reads TGTGCCAGCAGCGCCGCCGGGACTAGCCAAGAGACCCAGTACTTC. Residues: CASSAAGTSQETQYF.

The V gene is TRBV5-1, the J gene TRBJ2-7; 9 bases align to TRBD2. V lost 4 bases, J lost 3 bases, and 8 bases stayed unmatched. The CDR3 spans 15 residues. Germline V gives CDR1 SGHRS, CDR2 YFSETQ. CDR3 residues: CASSHGTSSRYEQYF. In DNA form, the CDR3 reads TGCGCCAGCAGCCATGGGACTAGCAGCCGCTACGAGCAGTACTTC.

This clonotype was seen a few times. This chain joins TRBV15 and TRBJ2-7, with 8 bases identical to TRBD1. The germline V gene has CDR1 LNHNV and CDR2 YYDKDF (reference sequence). Losses at the gene ends were 2 bases for V and 2 bases for J; bases not matched to a gene: 8. CDR3 size: 16 residues. This CDR3 is CATSRPPDRAAYEQYF. CDR3 DNA sequence: TGTGCCACCAGCAGACCCCCGGACAGGGCGGCCTACGAGCAGTACTTC.

The sample holds a few counts of this clonotype. The V gene is TRBV20-1, the J gene TRBJ2-7, with 9 bases that match TRBD2. CDR1 is DFQATT, CDR2 SNEGSKA, per germline (reference sequence). The CDR3 is made up of 15 amino acids. J lost 3 bases, V lost 3 bases, and 9 bases had no gene match. Written as DNA, the CDR3 is TGCAGTGCTAGGGCTAGCGGGAATGTGTTCTACGAGCAGTACTTC. Its translation: CSARASGNVFYEQYF.